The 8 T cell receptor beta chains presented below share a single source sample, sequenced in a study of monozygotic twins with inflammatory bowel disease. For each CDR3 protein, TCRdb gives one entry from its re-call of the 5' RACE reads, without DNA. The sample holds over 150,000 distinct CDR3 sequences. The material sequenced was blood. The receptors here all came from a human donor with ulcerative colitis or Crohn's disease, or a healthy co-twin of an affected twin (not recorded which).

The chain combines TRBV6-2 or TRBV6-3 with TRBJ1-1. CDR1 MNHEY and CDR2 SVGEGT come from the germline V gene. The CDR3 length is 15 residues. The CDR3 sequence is CASSPRGLLYTEAFF.

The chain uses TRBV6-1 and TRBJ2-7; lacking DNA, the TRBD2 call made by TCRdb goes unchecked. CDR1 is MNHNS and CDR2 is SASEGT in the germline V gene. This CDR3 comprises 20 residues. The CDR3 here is CASSGPRTGTSHRSTYEQYF.

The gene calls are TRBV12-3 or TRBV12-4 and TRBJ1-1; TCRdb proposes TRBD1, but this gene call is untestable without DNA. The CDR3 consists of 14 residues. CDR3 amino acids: CASSWGQGRDEAFF.

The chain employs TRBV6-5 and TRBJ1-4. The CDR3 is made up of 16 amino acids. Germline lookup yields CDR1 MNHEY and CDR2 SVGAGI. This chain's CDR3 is CASSYSPRGGGEKLFF.

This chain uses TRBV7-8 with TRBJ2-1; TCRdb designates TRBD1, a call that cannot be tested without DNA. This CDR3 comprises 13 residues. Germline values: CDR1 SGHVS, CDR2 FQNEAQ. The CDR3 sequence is CASSLGGWDEQFF.

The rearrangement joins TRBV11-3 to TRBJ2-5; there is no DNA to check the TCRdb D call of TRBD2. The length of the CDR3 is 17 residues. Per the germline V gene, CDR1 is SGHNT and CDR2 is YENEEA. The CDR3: CASSSPWSSDNQETQYF.

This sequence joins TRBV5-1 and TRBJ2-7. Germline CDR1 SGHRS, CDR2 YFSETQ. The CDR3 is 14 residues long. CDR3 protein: CASSLGNAPDEQYF.

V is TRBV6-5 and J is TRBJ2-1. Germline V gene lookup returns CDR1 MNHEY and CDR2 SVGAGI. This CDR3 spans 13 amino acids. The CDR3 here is CASSCPSYNDQFF.